This TCR beta chain was found in a study of blood T cell dynamics during melanoma immunotherapy. In the study overall: First-line therapy was either pembrolizumab or nivolumab with ipilimumab for metastatic melanoma.

Regarding the study as a whole: Clones driving repertoire changes may be melanoma-specific or general immune activation.

The method was immunoSEQ multiplex PCR; TCRdb's version includes in-frame clones alone and lacks a portion of them. Of about 28,000 clones in the sample, over 80% are singletons; the top ten hold approximately 10%. As for this clone: No antigen is known for it.

This CDR3 spans 13 amino acids. V lost 0 bases to trimming and J lost 7 bases; unmatched junction nucleotides: 1. CDR1 MNHEY and CDR2 SMNVEV come from the germline V gene (reference sequence). This sample's time point: week 3, after first cycle of checkpoint inhibitor. No patient had earlier systemic cancer treatment, concurrent immunosuppressants, or another active cancer. Material: blood, obtained from a patient treated with checkpoint blockade. The V call is TRBV27, the J call TRBJ1-2; 8 nucleotides line up with TRBD1. This receptor was taken from a human donor with melanoma. The CDR3 DNA reads TGTGCCAGCAGTTTATCGACAGGGGCTGGCTACACCTTC. Translation gives CASSLSTGAGYTF.